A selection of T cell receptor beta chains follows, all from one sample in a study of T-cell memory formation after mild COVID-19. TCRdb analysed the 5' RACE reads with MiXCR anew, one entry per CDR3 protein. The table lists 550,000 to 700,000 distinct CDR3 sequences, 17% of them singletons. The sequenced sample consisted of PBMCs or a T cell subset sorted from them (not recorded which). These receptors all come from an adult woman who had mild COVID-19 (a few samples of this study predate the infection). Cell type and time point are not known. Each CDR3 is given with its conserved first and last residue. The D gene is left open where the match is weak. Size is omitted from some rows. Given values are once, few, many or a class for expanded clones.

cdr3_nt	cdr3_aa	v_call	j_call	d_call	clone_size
TGTGCCAGCAGCTACCGCGGCCAGGGTGGGGGCTACACCTTC	CASSYRGQGGGYTF	TRBV7-6	TRBJ1-2	-	-
TGTGCCACCAGCCACCACAGGACAGGGGAGGAAAAACTGTTTTTT	CATSHHRTGEEKLFF	TRBV15	TRBJ1-4	TRBD1	-
TGTGCCAGCAGTCGGACTAGCGGCAATATCAATGAGCAGTTCTTC	CASSRTSGNINEQFF	TRBV2	TRBJ2-1	TRBD2	few
TGCGCCAGCAGCTTGGCAGCGGGGCCCTACGAGCAGTACTTC	CASSLAAGPYEQYF	TRBV5-1	TRBJ2-7	TRBD2	-
TGTGCCAGCAACCGAGACAGGGGAGGGTATGGCTACACCTTC	CASNRDRGGYGYTF	TRBV7-2	TRBJ1-2	TRBD1	-
TGTGCCAGCAGCGATCCGGGTCTCTACAATGAGCAGTTCTTC	CASSDPGLYNEQFF	TRBV28	TRBJ2-1	-	few
TGCGCCAGCAGCTTGGCCTCTCTGGGGTATGGCTACACCTTC	CASSLASLGYGYTF	TRBV5-1	TRBJ1-2	-	-
TGCGCCAGCAGCCAAGAGCCGACAGTGACAAGATATGGCTACACCTTC	CASSQEPTVTRYGYTF	TRBV4-1	TRBJ1-2	-	-
TGTGCCAGCAGTGACTTCGGAGGGGGCATCACTGAAGCTTTCTTT	CASSDFGGGITEAFF	TRBV25-1	TRBJ1-1	TRBD1	few
TGTGCCAGCAGTTTAGGTACCGCAGGGGTCAATCAGCCCCAGCATTTT	CASSLGTAGVNQPQHF	TRBV12-3/TRBV12-4	TRBJ1-5	-	-
TGCAGTGCTTCATCCATGGGTGGGACAGAACGTACCTCTGGAAACACCATATATTTT	CSASSMGGTERTSGNTIYF	TRBV20-1	TRBJ1-3	TRBD1	few
TGTGCTAGTGGTTTGGTTACGGTTTACAATGAGCAGTTCTTC	CASGLVTVYNEQFF	TRBV12-5	TRBJ2-1	-	-
TGTGCCAGCAGCCGGGGCGGGGGACAGGGTCCTGAAAAACTGTTTTTT	CASSRGGGQGPEKLFF	TRBV7-6	TRBJ1-4	TRBD1	few
TGTGCCAGCACAGGCTTTAGCTCCTACAATGAGCAGTTCTTC	CASTGFSSYNEQFF	TRBV2	TRBJ2-1	-	few
TGCGCCAGCAGCCAAGATTCAGCCCAAATCGGTGGGGCCAACGTCCTGACTTTC	CASSQDSAQIGGANVLTF	TRBV4-1	TRBJ2-6	-	-